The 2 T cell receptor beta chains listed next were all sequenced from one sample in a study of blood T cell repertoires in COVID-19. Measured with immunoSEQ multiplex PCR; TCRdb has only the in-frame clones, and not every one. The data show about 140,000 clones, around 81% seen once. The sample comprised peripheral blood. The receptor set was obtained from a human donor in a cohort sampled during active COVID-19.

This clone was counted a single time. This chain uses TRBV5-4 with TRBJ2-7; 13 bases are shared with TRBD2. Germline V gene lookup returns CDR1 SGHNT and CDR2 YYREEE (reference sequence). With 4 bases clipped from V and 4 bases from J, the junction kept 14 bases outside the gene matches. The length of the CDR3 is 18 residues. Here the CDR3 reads CASSRQITGTSGTYEQYF. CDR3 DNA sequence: TGTGCCAGCAGCCGACAGATTACCGGGACTAGCGGGACGTACGAGCAGTACTTC.

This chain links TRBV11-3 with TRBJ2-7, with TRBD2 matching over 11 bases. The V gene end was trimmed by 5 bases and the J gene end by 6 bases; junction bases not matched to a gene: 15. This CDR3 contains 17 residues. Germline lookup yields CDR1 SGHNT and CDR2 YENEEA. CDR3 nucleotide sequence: TGTGCCAGCAGCCCCCATACCGGACTAGCGGGTACCTTCGAGCAGTACTTC. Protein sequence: CASSPHTGLAGTFEQYF.